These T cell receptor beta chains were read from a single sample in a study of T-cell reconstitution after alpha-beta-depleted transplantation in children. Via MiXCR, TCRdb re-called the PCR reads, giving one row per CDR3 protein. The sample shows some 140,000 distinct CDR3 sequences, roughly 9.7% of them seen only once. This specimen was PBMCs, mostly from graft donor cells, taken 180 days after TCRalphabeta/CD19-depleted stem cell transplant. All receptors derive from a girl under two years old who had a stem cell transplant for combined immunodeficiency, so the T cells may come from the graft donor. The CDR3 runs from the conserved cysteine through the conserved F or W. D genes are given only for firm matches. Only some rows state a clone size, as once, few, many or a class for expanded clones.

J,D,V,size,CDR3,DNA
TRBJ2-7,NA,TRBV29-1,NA,CSVGRSASYEQYF,TGCAGCGTTGGGCGTAGCGCCTCCTACGAGCAGTACTTC
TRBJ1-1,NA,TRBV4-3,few,CASSQDSQPGWTEAFF,TGCGCCAGCAGCCAAGATTCCCAGCCAGGGTGGACTGAAGCTTTCTTT
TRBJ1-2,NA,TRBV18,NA,CASSPPAGSYGYTF,TGTGCCAGCTCACCACCCGCAGGCAGCTATGGCTACACCTTC
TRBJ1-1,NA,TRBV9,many,CASSVEPTGRTEAFF,TGTGCCAGCAGCGTAGAACCCACAGGGAGGACTGAAGCTTTCTTT
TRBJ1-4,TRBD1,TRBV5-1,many,CASREAGQGHEKLFF,TGCGCCAGCAGGGAGGCTGGACAGGGCCATGAAAAACTGTTTTTT
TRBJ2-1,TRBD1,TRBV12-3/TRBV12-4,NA,CASSPGQGGNEQFF,TGTGCCAGCAGTCCGGGACAGGGAGGAAATGAGCAGTTCTTC
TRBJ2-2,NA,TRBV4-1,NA,CASSQDPYGELFF,TGCGCCAGCAGCCAAGACCCCTACGGGGAGCTGTTTTTT
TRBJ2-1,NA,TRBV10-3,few,CAIRDGLYNEQFF,TGTGCCATCAGAGACGGACTCTACAATGAGCAGTTCTTC
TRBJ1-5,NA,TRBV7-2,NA,CASSIDRNQPQHF,TGTGCCAGCAGCATCGACAGGAATCAGCCCCAGCATTTT
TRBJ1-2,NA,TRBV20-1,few,CSAVNGRYGYTF,TGCAGTGCCGTGAATGGGCGCTATGGCTACACCTTC
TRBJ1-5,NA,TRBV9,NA,CASSVPSRNGQGNQPQHF,TGTGCCAGCAGCGTACCCTCTCGGAACGGGCAGGGTAATCAGCCCCAGCATTTT
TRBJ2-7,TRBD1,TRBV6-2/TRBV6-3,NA,CASSYLGQGNNEQYF,TGTGCCAGCAGTTACTTGGGACAGGGTAACAACGAGCAGTACTTC
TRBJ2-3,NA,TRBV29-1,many,CSVLGGAYTDTQYF,TGCAGCGTCCTTGGGGGGGCTTACACAGATACGCAGTATTTT
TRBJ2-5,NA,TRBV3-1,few,CASSQFLVRRGAETQYF,TGTGCCAGCAGCCAATTCCTAGTCCGAAGGGGGGCGGAGACCCAGTACTTC
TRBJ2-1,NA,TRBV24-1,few,CATSDLRGRGSYNEQFF,TGTGCCACCAGTGATTTGAGGGGAAGGGGCTCCTACAATGAGCAGTTCTTC
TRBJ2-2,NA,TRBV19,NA,CASSTSWTASGELFF,TGTGCCAGTAGTACCAGTTGGACAGCCTCAGGGGAGCTGTTTTTT
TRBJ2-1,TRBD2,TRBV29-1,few,CSVLRLAGGSNEQFF,TGCAGCGTTCTTCGACTAGCGGGGGGTTCCAATGAGCAGTTCTTC
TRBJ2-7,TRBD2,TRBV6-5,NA,CASMLAGGSGEQYF,TGTGCCAGCATGTTAGCGGGAGGATCGGGAGAGCAGTACTTC
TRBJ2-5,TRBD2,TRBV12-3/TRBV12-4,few,CASSLTSPGGTQYF,TGTGCCAGCAGTTTAACCAGCCCGGGGGGGACCCAGTACTTC
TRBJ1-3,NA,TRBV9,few,CASSPAPTGNTIYF,TGTGCCAGCAGCCCGGCTCCTACTGGAAACACCATATATTTT
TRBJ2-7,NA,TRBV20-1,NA,CSASLVYEQYF,TGCAGTGCTAGCCTCGTCTACGAGCAGTACTTC
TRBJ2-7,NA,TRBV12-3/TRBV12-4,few,CASSLLDPYEQYF,TGTGCCAGCAGTTTACTGGACCCCTACGAGCAGTACTTC
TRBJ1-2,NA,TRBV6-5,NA,CASKGVYGYTF,TGTGCCAGCAAGGGGGTTTATGGCTACACCTTC
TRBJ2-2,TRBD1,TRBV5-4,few,CASSVGGTGGPGELFF,TGTGCCAGCAGCGTCGGCGGGACAGGGGGCCCCGGGGAGCTGTTTTTT
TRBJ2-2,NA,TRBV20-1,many,CSARGGTGELFF,TGCAGTGCTAGAGGCGGCACCGGGGAGCTGTTTTTT
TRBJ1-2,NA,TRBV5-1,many,CASSLDGFYGYTF,TGCGCCAGCAGCTTGGACGGATTCTATGGCTACACCTTC
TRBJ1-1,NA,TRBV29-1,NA,CSVEIGRNTEAFF,TGCAGCGTTGAAATCGGCAGGAACACTGAAGCTTTCTTT
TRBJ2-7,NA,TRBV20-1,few,CSARGQFGPYEQYF,TGCAGTGCTAGAGGACAGTTTGGTCCCTACGAGCAGTACTTC
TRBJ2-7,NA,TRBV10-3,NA,CAISESEGSSYEQYF,TGTGCCATCAGTGAGTCTGAGGGGTCCTCCTACGAGCAGTACTTC
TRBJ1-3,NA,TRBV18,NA,CASSPLRGSSGNTIYF,TGTGCCAGCTCACCTCTCCGAGGGTCCTCTGGAAACACCATATATTTT
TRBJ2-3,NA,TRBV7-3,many,CASSTLLATSTDTQYF,TGTGCCAGCAGCACCCTACTAGCAACAAGCACAGATACGCAGTATTTT
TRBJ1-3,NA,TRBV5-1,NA,CASSLREAAGNTIYF,TGCGCCAGCAGCCTTCGGGAAGCCGCTGGAAACACCATATATTTT
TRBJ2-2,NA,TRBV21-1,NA,CASSKEQLAGGTGELFF,TGTGCCAGCAGCAAAGAGCAACTAGCGGGAGGTACCGGGGAGCTGTTTTTT
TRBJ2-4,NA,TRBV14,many,CASSPTSSVAKNIQYF,TGTGCCAGCAGCCCCACCTCCTCGGTAGCCAAAAACATTCAGTACTTC
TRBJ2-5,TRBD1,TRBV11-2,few,CASSLGGQRQETQYF,TGTGCCAGCAGCTTAGGGGGACAGAGACAAGAGACCCAGTACTTC
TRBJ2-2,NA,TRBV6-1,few,CASRVERGHTGELFF,TGTGCCAGCAGAGTGGAAAGGGGCCACACCGGGGAGCTGTTTTTT
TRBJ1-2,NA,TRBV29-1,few,CSVLEFGNYGYTF,TGCAGCGTTTTGGAGTTTGGGAACTATGGCTACACCTTC
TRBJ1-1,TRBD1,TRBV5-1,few,CASSPRTGPGTEAFF,TGCGCCAGCAGCCCTAGGACAGGGCCGGGCACTGAAGCTTTCTTT
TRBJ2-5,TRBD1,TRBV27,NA,CASSALLEGQSKETQYF,TGTGCCAGCAGTGCCCTTCTCGAGGGACAGTCCAAAGAGACCCAGTACTTC
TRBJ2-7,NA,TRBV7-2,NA,CASSLVEHAVEQYF,TGTGCCAGCAGCTTAGTCGAGCACGCGGTCGAGCAGTACTTC
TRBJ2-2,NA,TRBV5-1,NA,CASSQPDGELFF,TGCGCCAGCAGCCAACCTGATGGGGAGCTGTTTTTT
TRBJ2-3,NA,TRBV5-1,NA,CASSLASRSTDTQYF,TGCGCCAGCAGCTTGGCCTCTCGCAGCACAGATACGCAGTATTTT
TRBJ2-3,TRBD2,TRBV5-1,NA,CASSSPSVAGPDTQYF,TGCGCCAGCAGCTCCCCTTCGGTAGCGGGACCAGATACGCAGTATTTT
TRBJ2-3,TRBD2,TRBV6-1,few,CASSRALAGEETDTQYF,TGTGCCAGCAGTAGGGCCTTAGCGGGAGAGGAGACAGATACGCAGTATTTT
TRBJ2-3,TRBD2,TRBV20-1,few,CSAGLSFLGLAGVGDTQYF,TGCAGTGCTGGATTGAGCTTCCTAGGACTAGCGGGGGTCGGTGATACGCAGTATTTT
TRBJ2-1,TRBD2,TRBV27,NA,CASSLTSGRGNEQFF,TGTGCCAGCAGTTTAACTAGCGGGAGGGGAAATGAGCAGTTCTTC
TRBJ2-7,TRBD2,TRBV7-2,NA,CASSPGTSGFSSYEQYF,TGTGCCAGCAGCCCCGGGACTAGCGGTTTTAGCTCCTACGAGCAGTACTTC
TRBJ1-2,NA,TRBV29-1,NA,CSAEGPREANYGYTF,TGCAGCGCCGAGGGGCCAAGGGAAGCTAACTATGGCTACACCTTC
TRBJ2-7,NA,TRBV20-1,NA,CSARPASRAGSYEQYF,TGCAGTGCTAGACCCGCATCTAGAGCTGGGTCCTACGAGCAGTACTTC
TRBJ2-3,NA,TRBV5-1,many,CASSSAIWGDTQYF,TGCGCCAGCAGCTCGGCGATCTGGGGGGATACGCAGTATTTT
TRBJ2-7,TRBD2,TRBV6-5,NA,CASSYSGTSGTYEQYF,TGTGCCAGCAGTTACTCCGGGACTAGTGGAACCTACGAGCAGTACTTC
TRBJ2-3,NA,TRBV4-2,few,CASTSGNADTQYF,TGTGCCAGCACCTCGGGAAACGCAGATACGCAGTATTTT